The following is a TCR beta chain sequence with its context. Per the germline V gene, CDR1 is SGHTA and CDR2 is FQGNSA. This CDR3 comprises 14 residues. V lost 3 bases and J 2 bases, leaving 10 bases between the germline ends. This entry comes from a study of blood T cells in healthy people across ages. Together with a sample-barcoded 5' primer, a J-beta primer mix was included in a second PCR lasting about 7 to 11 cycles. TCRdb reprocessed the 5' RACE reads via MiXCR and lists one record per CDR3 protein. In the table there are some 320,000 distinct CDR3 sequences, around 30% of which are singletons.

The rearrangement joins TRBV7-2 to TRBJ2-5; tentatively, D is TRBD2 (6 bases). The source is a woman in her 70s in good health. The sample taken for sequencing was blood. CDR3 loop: CASSFWGEQETQYF. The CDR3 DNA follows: TGTGCCAGCAGCTTCTGGGGGGAGCAAGAGACCCAGTACTTC.